This paragraph reports one TCR beta chain. What it binds is not known. The source of the sample is a study of PD-1 blockade in classical Hodgkin lymphoma. Study conclusions and caveats: Prior therapy or disease activity may underlie the repertoire differences, whose causes remain undefined.

In germline, CDR1 is SGDLS, CDR2 YYNGEE. The V gene end was trimmed by 4 bases and the J gene end by 5 bases; junction bases not matched to a gene: 5. The CDR3 has 13 amino acids. Documented time point: cycle 4 day 1 (C4D1), after 5 to 7 weeks of nivolumab. Following autologous stem cell transplantation, relapse occurred in every patient, and exposure to brentuximab vedotin varied. Clones were read by immunoSEQ multiplex PCR, and TCRdb kept only the in-frame ones, dropping some. The sample lists 25,000 to 35,000 clones, 70% to 80% occurring once. The sample was peripheral blood mononuclear cells (PBMCs), taken before the fourth cycle of nivolumab. The sequence was collected from a human donor with classical Hodgkin lymphoma. This sequence joins TRBV9 and TRBJ1-2, with TRBD1 matching 7 bases. In DNA form, the CDR3 reads TGTGCCAGCAGCTCCAGGGGGATGTATGGCTACACCTTC. Translating gives CASSSRGMYGYTF.